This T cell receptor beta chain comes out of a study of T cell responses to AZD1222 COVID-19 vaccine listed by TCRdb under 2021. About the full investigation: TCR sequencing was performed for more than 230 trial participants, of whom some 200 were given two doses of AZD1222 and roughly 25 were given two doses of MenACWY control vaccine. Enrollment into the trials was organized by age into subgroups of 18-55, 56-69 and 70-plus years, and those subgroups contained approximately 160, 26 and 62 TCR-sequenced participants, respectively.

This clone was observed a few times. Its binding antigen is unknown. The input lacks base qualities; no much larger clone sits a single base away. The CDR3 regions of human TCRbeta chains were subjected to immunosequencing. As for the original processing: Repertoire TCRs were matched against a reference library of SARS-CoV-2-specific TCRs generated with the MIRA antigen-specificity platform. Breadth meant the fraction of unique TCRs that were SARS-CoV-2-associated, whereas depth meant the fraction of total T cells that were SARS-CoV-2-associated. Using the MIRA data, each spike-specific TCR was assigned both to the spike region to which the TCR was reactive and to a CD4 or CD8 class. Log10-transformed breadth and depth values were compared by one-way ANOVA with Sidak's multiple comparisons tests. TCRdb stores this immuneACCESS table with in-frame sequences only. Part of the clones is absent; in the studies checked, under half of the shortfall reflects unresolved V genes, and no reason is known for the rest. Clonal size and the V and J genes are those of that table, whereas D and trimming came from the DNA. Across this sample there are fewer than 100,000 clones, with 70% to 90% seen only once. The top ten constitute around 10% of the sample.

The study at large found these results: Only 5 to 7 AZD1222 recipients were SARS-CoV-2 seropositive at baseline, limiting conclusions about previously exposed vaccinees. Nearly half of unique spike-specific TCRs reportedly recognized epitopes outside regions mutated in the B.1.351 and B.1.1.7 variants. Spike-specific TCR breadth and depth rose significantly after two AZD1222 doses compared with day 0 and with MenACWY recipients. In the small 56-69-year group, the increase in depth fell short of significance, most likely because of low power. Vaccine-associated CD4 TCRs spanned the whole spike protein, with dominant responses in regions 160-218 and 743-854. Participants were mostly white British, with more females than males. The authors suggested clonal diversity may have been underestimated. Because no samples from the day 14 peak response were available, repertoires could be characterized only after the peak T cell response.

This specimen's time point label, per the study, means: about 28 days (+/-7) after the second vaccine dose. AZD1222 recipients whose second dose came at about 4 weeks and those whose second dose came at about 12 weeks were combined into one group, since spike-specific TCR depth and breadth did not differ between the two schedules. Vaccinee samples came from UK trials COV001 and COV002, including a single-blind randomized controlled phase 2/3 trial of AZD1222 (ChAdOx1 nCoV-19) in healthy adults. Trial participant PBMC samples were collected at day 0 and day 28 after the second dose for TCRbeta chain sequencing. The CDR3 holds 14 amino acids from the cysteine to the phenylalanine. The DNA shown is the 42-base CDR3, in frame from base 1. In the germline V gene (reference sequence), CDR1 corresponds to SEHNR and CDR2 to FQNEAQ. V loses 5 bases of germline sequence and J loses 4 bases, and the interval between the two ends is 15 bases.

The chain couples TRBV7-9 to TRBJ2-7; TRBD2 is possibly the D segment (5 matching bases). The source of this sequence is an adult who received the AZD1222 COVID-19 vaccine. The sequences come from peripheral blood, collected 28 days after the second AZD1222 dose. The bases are TGTGCCAGCAGCCCCCGGGAAGGAAGATACGAGCAGTACTTC. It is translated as CASSPREGRYEQYF.